This T cell receptor beta chain was identified during a study of regulatory and conventional T cells in RAG deficiency. Overall study findings and caveats: In Omenn syndrome, Treg and Tconv repertoires overlapped >85%. Treg unique TCR beta sequences were 90 to 100-fold fewer in Omenn syndrome and CID/AS patients than controls.

Clones were read by immunoSEQ multiplex PCR, and TCRdb kept only the in-frame ones, dropping some. The sample shows some 28,000 clones, about 89% of them seen only once. In this sample, this clone turned up once. The antigen remains unidentified. Regulatory T cells were sorted from blood as CD4+ CD25-high CD127-low cells. There are 16 residues in the CDR3. The V end lost 2 bases, the J end lost 5 bases, and 18 bases lay between the germline ends. In germline, CDR1 is MGHRA, CDR2 YSYEKL. The same data also went into a second study, on regulatory T cells. As that study records: Primers: 52 TRBV forward and 13 TRBJ reverse.

This chain uses TRBV4-1 with TRBJ2-5; the D gene is possibly TRBD2 (7 bases). The clonotype comes from a human donor in good health. Specimen: Tregs sorted from blood. CDR3 protein: CASSQWGGRGQETQYF. The CDR3 DNA reads as TGCGCCAGCAGCCAATGGGGGGGACGGGGGCAGGAGACCCAGTACTTC.